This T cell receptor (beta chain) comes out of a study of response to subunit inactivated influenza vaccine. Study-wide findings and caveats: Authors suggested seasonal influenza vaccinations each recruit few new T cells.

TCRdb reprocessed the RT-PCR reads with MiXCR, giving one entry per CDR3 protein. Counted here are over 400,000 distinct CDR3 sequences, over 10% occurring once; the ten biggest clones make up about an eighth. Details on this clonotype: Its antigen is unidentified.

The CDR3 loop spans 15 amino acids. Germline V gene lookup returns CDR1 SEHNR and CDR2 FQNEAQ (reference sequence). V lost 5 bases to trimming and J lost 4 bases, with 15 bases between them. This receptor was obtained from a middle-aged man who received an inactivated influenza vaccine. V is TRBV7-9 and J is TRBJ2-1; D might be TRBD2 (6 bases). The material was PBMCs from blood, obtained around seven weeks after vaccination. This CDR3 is CASSVGEVRYNEQFF. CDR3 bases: TGTGCCAGCAGCGTCGGGGAGGTGAGGTACAATGAGCAGTTCTTC.